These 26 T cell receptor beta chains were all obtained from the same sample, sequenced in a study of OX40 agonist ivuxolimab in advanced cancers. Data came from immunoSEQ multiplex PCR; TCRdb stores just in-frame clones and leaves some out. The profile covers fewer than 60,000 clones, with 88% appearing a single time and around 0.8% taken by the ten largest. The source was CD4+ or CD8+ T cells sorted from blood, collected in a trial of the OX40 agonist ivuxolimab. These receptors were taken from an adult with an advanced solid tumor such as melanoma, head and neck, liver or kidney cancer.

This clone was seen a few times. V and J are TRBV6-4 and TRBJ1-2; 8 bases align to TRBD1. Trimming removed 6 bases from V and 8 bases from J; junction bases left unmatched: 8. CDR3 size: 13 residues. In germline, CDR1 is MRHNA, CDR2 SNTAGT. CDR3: CASSPTRQGGYTF. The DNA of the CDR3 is TGTGCCAGCAGCCCCACTCGACAGGGGGGCTACACCTTC.

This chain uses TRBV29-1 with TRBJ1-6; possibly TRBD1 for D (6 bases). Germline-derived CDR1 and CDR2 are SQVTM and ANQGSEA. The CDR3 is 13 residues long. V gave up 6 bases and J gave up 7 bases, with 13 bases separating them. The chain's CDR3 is CSVRTGGNSPLHF. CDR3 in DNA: TGCAGCGTACGGACGGGGGGCAATTCACCCCTCCACTTT.

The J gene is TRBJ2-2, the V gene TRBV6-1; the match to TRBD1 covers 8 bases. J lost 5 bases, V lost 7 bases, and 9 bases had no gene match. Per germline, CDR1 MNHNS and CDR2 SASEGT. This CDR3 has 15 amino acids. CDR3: CASTTDRGRTGELFF. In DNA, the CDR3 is TGTGCCAGCACCACAGACAGGGGACGGACCGGGGAGCTGTTTTTT.

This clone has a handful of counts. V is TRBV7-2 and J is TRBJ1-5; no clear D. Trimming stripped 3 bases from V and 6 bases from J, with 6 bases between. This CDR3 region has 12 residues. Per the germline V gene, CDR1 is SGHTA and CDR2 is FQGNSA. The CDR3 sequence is CASSLGSQPQHF. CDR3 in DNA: TGTGCCAGCAGCTTGGGAAGTCAGCCCCAGCATTTT.

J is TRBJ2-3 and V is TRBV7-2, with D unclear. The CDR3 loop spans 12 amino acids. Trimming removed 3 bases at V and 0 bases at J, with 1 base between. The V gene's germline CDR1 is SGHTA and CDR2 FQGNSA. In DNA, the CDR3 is TGTGCCAGCAGCTTCAGCACAGATACGCAGTATTTT. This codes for CASSFSTDTQYF.

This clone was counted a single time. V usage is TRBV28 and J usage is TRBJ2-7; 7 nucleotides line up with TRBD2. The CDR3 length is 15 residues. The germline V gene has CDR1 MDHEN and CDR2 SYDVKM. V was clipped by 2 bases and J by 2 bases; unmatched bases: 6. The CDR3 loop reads CASSLAASGAYEQYF. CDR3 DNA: TGTGCCAGCAGTTTAGCGGCTAGCGGCGCCTACGAGCAGTACTTC.

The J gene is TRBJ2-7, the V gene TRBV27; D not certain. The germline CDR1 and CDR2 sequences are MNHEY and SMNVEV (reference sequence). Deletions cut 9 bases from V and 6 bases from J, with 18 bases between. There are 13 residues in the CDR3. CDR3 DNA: TGTGCCAGTATCAGTCCAACCTGGGGCGAGCAGTACTTC. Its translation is CASISPTWGEQYF.

The CDR3 coding sequence is TGTGCCAGCAGCCGACAGGGAGGTACAGATACGCAGTATTTT. It codes for CASSRQGGTDTQYF. V gene TRBV7-9 combines with J gene TRBJ2-3, with D tentatively TRBD1 (7 bases). The CDR3 spans 14 residues. Between the trimmed V and J ends, which lost 5 bases and 3 bases, there was a span of 12 bases. Germline CDR1 is SEHNR and CDR2 is FQNEAQ (reference sequence).

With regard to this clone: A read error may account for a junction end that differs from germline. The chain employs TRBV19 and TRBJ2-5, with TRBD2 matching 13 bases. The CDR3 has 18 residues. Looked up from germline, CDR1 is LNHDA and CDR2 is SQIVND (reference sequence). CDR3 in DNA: TGTGCCAGTAGTACCTACTCCGGGACTAGCGGGATGAGAGAGGCCCAGTACTTC. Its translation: CASSTYSGTSGMREAQYF.

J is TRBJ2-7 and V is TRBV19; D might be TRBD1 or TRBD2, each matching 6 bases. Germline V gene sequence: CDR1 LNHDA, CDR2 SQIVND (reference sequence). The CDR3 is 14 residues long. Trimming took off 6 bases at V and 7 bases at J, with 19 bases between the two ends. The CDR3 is CASRTGSGAWEQYF. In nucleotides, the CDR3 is TGTGCCAGTAGGACAGGTTCGGGGGCGTGGGAGCAGTACTTC.

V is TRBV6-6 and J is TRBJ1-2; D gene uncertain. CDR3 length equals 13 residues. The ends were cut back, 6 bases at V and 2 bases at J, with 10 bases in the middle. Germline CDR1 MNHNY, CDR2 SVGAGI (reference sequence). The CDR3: CASSPTGNYGYTF. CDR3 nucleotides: TGTGCCAGCAGCCCCACGGGGAACTATGGCTACACCTTC.

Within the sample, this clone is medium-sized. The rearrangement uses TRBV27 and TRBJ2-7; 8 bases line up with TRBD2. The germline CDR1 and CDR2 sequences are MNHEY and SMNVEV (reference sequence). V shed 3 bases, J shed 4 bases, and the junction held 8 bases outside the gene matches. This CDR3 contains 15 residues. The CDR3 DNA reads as TGTGCCAGCAGTTTGAGCGGGAGAATCCTATACGAGCAGTACTTC. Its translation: CASSLSGRILYEQYF.

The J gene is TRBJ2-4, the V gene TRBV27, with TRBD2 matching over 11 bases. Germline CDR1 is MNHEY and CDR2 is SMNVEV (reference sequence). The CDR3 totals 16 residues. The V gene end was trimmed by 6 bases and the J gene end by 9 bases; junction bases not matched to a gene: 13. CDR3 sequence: CASRKFIAGGPSIQYF. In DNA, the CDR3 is TGTGCCAGCAGAAAATTTATAGCGGGAGGGCCTAGCATTCAGTACTTC.

Written as DNA, the CDR3 is TGCGCCAGCAGCGTGGGGGGGGTAGCCTCCTACGAGCAGTACTTC. It encodes CASSVGGVASYEQYF. The chain links TRBV5-1 to TRBJ2-7; 7 bases match TRBD2. CDR3 length: 15 amino acids. CDR1 is SGHRS and CDR2 is YFSETQ in the germline V gene. J lost 0 bases, V lost 4 bases, and 7 bases had no gene match.

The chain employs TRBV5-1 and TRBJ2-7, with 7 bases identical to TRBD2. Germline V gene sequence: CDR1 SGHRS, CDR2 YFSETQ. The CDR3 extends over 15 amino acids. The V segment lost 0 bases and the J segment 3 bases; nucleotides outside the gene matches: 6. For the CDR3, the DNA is TGCGCCAGCAGCTTGGCCGGCGGGAGCAGCTACGAGCAGTACTTC. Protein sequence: CASSLAGGSSYEQYF.

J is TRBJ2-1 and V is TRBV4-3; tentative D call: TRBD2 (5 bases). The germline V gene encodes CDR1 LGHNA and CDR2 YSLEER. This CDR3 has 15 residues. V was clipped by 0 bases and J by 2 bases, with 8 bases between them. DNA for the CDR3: TGCGCCAGCAGCCAAGATCAGACTACCTACAATGAGCAGTTCTTC. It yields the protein CASSQDQTTYNEQFF.

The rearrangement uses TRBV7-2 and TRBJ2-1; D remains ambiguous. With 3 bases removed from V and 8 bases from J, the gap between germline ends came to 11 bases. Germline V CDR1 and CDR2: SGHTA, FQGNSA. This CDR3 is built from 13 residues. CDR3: CASSFLRTYEQFF. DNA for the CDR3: TGTGCCAGCAGCTTCTTAAGGACCTATGAGCAGTTCTTC.

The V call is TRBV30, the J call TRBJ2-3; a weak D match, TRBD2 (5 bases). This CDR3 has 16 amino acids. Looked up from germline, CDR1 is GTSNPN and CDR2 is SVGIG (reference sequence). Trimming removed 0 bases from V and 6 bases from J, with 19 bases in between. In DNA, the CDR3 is TGTGCCTGGAGTGTACTTTTTACTAGTTTTGGTGATACGCAGTATTTT. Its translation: CAWSVLFTSFGDTQYF.

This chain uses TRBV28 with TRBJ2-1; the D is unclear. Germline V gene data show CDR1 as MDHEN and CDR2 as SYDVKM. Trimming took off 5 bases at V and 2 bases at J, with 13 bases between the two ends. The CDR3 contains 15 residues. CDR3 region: CASSSAQFTYNEQFF. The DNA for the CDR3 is TGTGCCAGCAGTAGCGCCCAGTTCACCTACAATGAGCAGTTCTTC.

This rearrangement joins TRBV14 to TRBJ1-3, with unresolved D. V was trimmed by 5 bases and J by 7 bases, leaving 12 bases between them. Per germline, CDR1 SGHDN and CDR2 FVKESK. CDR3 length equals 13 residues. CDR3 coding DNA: TGTGCCAGCAGCGTGAGCCGAGGGAACACCATATATTTT. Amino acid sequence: CASSVSRGNTIYF.

CDR3 in amino acids: CASSPGPTEGYTF. The CDR3 region has the DNA TGTGCCAGCAGCCCCGGGCCGACGGAAGGCTACACCTTC. The chain couples TRBV7-2 to TRBJ1-2; D unresolved. The V end lost 5 bases, the J end lost 8 bases, and 15 bases lay between the germline ends. Germline CDR1 SGHTA, CDR2 FQGNSA. This CDR3 comprises 13 residues.

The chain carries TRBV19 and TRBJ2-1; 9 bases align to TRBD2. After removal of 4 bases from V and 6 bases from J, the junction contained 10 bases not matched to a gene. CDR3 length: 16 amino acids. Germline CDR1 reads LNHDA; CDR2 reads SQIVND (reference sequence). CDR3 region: CASSRVAGEEGNEQFF. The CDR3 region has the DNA TGTGCCAGTAGTAGGGTAGCGGGAGAGGAAGGCAATGAGCAGTTCTTC.

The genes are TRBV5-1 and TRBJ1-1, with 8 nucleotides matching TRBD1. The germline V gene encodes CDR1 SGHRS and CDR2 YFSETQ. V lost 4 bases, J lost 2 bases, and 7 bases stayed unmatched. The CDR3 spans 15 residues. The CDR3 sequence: CASSPGDRSNTEAFF. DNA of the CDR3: TGCGCCAGCAGCCCGGGGGACAGGAGTAACACTGAAGCTTTCTTT.

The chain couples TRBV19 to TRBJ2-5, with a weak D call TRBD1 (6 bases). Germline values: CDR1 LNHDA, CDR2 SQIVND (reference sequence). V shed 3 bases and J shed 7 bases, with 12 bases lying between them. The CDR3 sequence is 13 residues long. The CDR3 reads CASSIQGTRTQYF. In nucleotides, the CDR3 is TGTGCCAGTAGTATTCAGGGGACGCGGACCCAGTACTTC.

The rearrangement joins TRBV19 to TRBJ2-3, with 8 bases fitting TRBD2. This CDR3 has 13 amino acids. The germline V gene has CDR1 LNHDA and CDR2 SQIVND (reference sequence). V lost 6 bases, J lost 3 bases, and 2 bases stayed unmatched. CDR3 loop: CASSREGTDTQYF. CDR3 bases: TGTGCCAGTAGCCGGGAGGGGACAGATACGCAGTATTTT.

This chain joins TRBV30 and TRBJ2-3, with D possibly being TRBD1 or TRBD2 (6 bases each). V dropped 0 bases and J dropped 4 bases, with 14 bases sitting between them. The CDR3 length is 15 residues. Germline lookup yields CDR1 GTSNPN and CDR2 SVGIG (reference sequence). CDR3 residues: CAWSVPGGRSDTQYF. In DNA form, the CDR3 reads TGTGCCTGGAGTGTACCCGGGGGCCGGTCAGATACGCAGTATTTT.